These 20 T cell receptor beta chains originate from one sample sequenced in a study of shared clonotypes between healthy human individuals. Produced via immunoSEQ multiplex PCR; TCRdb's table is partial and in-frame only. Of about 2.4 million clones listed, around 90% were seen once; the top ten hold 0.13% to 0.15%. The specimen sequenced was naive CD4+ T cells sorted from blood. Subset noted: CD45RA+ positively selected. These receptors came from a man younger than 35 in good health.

CDR3 in DNA: TGCGCCAGCAGCCAAGATTGGACTACCTACGAGCAGTACTTC. Translation: CASSQDWTTYEQYF. The chain joins TRBV4-1 to TRBJ2-5; a weak D match, TRBD2 (6 bases). The J call may be incorrect, as the DNA end agrees better with TRBJ2-7. The CDR3 spans 14 residues. Germline CDR1 reads MGHRA; CDR2 reads YSYEKL.

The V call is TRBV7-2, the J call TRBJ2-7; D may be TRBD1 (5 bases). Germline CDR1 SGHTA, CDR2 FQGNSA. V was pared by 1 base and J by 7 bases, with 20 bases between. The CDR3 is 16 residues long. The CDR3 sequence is CASSLGIRVRVLEQYF. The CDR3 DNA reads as TGTGCCAGCAGCTTAGGGATCAGGGTTAGGGTGTTGGAGCAGTACTTC.

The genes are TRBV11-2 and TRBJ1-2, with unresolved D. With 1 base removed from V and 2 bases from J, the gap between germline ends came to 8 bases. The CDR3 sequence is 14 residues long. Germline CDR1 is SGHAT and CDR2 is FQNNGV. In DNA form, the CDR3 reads TGTGCCAGCAGCTTAGTTCAGGCCAACTATGGCTACACCTTC. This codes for CASSLVQANYGYTF.

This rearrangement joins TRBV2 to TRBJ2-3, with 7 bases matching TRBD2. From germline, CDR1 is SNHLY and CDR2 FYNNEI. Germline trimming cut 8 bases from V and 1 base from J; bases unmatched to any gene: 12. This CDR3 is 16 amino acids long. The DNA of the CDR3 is TGTGCCAGCCGGCCGACGGGCGGGAGACGCACAGATACGCAGTATTTT. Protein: CASRPTGGRRTDTQYF.

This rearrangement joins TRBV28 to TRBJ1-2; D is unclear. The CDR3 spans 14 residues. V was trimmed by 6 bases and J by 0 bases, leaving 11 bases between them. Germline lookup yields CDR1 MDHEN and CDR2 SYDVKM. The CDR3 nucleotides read TGTGCCAGCAGCACGGGCCGAGCTAACTATGGCTACACCTTC. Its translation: CASSTGRANYGYTF.

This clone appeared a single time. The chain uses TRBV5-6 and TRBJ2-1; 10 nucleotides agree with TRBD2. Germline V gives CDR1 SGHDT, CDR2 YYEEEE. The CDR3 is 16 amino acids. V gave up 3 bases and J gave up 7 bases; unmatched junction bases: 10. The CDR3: CASSSPASGGENEQFF. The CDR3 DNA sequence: TGTGCCAGCAGCTCCCCCGCTAGCGGGGGTGAGAATGAGCAGTTCTTC.

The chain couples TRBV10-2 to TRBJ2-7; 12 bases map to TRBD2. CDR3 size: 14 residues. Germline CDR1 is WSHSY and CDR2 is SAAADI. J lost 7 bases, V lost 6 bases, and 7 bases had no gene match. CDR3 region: CASRASGGADEQYF. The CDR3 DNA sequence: TGCGCCAGCAGGGCTAGCGGGGGGGCTGATGAGCAGTACTTC.

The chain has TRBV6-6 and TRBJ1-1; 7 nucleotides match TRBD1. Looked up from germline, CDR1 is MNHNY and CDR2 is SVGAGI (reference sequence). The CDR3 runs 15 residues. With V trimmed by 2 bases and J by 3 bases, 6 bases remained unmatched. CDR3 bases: TGTGCCAGCAGTTACCGAGGGGACAGATACACTGAAGCTTTCTTT. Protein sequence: CASSYRGDRYTEAFF.

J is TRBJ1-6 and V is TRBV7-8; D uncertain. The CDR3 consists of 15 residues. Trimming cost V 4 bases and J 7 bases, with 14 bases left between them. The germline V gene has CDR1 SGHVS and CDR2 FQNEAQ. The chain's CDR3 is CASSSRPGKNSPLHF. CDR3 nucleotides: TGTGCCAGCAGCTCCCGCCCGGGGAAGAATTCACCCCTCCACTTT.

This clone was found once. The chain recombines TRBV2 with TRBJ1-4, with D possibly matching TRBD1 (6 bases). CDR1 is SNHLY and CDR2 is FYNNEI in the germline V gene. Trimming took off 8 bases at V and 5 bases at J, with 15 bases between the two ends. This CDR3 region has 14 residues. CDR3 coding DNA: TGTGCCAGCGGGGTACAGGGAGGAAATGAAAAACTGTTTTTT. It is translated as CASGVQGGNEKLFF.

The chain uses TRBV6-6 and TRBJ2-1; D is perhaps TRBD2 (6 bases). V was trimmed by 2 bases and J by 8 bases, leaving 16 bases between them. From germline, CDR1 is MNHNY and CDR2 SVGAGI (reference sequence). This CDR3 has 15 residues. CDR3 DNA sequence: TGTGCCAGCAGTTACCCTAGCGTCTCGTTAGATGAGCAGTTCTTC. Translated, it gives CASSYPSVSLDEQFF.

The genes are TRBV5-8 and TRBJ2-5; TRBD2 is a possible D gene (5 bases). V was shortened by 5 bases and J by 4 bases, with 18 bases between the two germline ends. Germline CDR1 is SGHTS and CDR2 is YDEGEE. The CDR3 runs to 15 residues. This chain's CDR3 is CASSDRGIPGETQYF. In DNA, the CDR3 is TGTGCCAGCAGTGACCGGGGAATCCCGGGAGAGACCCAGTACTTC.

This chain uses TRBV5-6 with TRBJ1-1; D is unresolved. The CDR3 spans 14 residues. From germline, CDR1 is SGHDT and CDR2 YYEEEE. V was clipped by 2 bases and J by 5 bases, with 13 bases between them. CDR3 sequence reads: CASSFGTGGTEAFF. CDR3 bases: TGTGCCAGCAGCTTTGGAACCGGAGGAACTGAAGCTTTCTTT.

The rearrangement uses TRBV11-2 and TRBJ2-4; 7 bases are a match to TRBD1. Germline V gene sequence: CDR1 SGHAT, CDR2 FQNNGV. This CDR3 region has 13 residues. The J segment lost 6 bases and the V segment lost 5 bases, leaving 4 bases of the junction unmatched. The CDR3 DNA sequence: TGTGCCAGCAGCCTGACAGGGACAAACATTCAGTACTTC. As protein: CASSLTGTNIQYF.

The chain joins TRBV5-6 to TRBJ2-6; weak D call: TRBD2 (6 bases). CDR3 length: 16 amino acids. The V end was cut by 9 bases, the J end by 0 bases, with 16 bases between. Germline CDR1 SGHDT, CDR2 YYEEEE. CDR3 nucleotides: TGTGCCACCCCCCTTGGGGACTCCTCTGGGGCCAACGTCCTGACTTTC. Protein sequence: CATPLGDSSGANVLTF.

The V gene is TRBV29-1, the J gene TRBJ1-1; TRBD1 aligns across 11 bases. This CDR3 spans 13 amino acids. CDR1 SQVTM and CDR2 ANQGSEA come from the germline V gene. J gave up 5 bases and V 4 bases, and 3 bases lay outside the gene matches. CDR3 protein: CSVARDRGTEAFF. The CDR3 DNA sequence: TGCAGCGTTGCCCGGGACAGGGGGACTGAAGCTTTCTTT.

DNA of the CDR3: TGTGCCAGCAGTTTACCCCGTTTAGAGGGGCCTTCCTACGAGCAGTACTTC. Translated: CASSLPRLEGPSYEQYF. V and J are TRBV28 and TRBJ2-7, with D perhaps given as TRBD1 or TRBD2 (5 bases each). This CDR3 spans 17 amino acids. Germline CDR1 reads MDHEN; CDR2 reads SYDVKM. The ends were cut back, 2 bases at V and 1 base at J, with 18 bases in the middle.

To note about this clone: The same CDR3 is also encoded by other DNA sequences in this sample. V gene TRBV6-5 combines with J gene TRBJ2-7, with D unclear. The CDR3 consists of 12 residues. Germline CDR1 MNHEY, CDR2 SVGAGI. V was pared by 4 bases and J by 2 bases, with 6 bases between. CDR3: CASSSGPYEQYF. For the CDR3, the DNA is TGTGCCAGCAGTTCCGGGCCCTACGAGCAGTACTTC.

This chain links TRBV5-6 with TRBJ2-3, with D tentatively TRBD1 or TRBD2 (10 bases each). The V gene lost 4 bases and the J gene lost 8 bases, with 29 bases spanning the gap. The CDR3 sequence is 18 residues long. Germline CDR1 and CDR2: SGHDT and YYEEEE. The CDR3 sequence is CASSPGQGPLAGVGTQYF. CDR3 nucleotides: TGTGCCAGCAGCCCGGGACAGGGGCCCCTAGCGGGAGTAGGTACGCAGTATTTT. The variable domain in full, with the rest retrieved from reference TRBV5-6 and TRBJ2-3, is DAGVTQSPTHLIKTRGQQVTLRCSPKSGHDTVSWYQQALGQGPQFIFQYYEEEERQRGNFPDRFSGHQFPNYSSELNVNALLLGDSALYLCASSPGQGPLAGVGTQYFGPGTRLTVL.

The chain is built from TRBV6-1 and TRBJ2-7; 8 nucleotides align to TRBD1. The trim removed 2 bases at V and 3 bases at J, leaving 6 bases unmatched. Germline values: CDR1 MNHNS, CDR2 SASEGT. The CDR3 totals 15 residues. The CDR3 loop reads CASSEPGTGNYEQYF. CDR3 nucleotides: TGTGCCAGCAGTGAACCCGGGACAGGCAACTACGAGCAGTACTTC.